A selection of T cell receptor beta chains follows, all from one sample in a study of identical twins' blood T cells. In TCRdb, the 5' RACE reads were re-called with MiXCR into one record per CDR3 protein. Of roughly 340,000 distinct CDR3 sequences in the sample, about 28% were seen once. The sequencing input was PBMCs. These receptors all come from a woman aged 18-55 years in good health. Both conserved end residues are part of each CDR3. The order of the fields is CDR3 protein, CDR3 DNA, clone size, V gene, D gene, J gene. A D gene is named only where the DNA matches it firmly. Rows give clone size only sometimes, using once, few, many, or a class for an expanded clone.

CAISGLAGDLNEQFF | TGTGCCATCAGTGGACTAGCGGGGGACCTCAATGAGCAGTTCTTC | . | TRBV10-3 | TRBD2 | TRBJ2-1
CASSLVPGAATEAFF | TGCGCCAGCAGCTTGGTTCCAGGGGCGGCCACTGAAGCTTTCTTT | . | TRBV5-1 | . | TRBJ1-1
CASSLWDGGYTF | TGTGCCAGCAGCCTATGGGACGGTGGCTACACCTTC | . | TRBV13 | . | TRBJ1-2
CASSLTSRLIAKNIQYF | TGTGCCAGCAGTTTAACATCCCGGCTCATAGCCAAAAACATTCAGTACTTC | . | TRBV27 | . | TRBJ2-4
CASSEREWPYEQYF | TGTGCCAGCAGTGAGAGAGAGTGGCCCTACGAGCAGTACTTC | . | TRBV25-1 | . | TRBJ2-7
CASSIAAGGFTEAFF | TGTGCCAGTAGTATCGCGGCAGGGGGCTTCACTGAAGCTTTCTTT | . | TRBV19 | TRBD1 | TRBJ1-1
CSARDPGHFPYEQYF | TGCAGTGCTAGAGATCCCGGACACTTCCCCTACGAGCAGTACTTC | . | TRBV20-1 | . | TRBJ2-7
CASSVVGFTGGLFF | TGTGCCAGCAGTGTCGTTGGGTTCACCGGGGGGCTGTTTTTT | . | TRBV12-3/TRBV12-4 | . | TRBJ2-2
CASSVGTGTEAFF | TGTGCCAGTAGTGTCGGGACAGGCACTGAAGCTTTCTTT | . | TRBV19 | TRBD1 | TRBJ1-1
CASSLEVGAGGLLSSYNEQFF | TGTGCCAGCAGCTTAGAAGTGGGAGCGGGGGGCCTTTTAAGCTCCTACAATGAGCAGTTCTTC | few | TRBV7-8 | TRBD2 | TRBJ2-1
CSAKEDPSTDTQYF | TGCAGTGCGAAAGAGGATCCTAGCACAGATACGCAGTATTTT | . | TRBV20-1 | . | TRBJ2-3
CAISITGTSGFEQFF | TGTGCCATCAGTATTACCGGGACTAGCGGGTTTGAGCAGTTCTTC | once | TRBV10-3 | TRBD2 | TRBJ2-1
CAGSPQMGQGGYTF | TGTGCCGGCAGCCCGCAAATGGGGCAGGGTGGCTACACCTTC | . | TRBV11-3 | . | TRBJ1-2
CASSISQGGSYEQYF | TGTGCCAGTAGTATAAGTCAGGGGGGTTCCTACGAGCAGTACTTC | . | TRBV19 | . | TRBJ2-7
CSASGATSAMPMTNEQFF | TGCAGTGCTAGCGGGGCGACTAGCGCGATGCCCATGACCAATGAGCAGTTCTTC | . | TRBV20-1 | TRBD2 | TRBJ2-1
CASSLEVGEQFF | TGTGCCAGCAGCTTGGAAGTCGGTGAGCAGTTCTTC | many | TRBV5-1 | . | TRBJ2-1
CASSLASGGGDTQYF | TGCGCCAGCAGCTTGGCTAGCGGGGGTGGAGATACGCAGTATTTT | few | TRBV5-1 | TRBD2 | TRBJ2-3
CASSVRDRDNEQFF | TGTGCCAGCAGCGTAAGGGACAGGGACAATGAGCAGTTCTTC | . | TRBV9 | TRBD1 | TRBJ2-1
CASSAPPSSGVNVLTF | TGTGCCAGCAGTGCACCTCCTAGCTCTGGGGTCAACGTCCTGACTTTC | . | TRBV2 | . | TRBJ2-6
CASSHGLGGRGGELFF | TGTGCCAGCAGTCACGGCTTAGGGGGGCGCGGCGGGGAGCTGTTTTTT | few | TRBV3-1 | . | TRBJ2-2
CASSYRDYNEQFF | TGTGCCAGCAGTTACAGGGACTACAATGAGCAGTTCTTC | many | TRBV6-2/TRBV6-3 | . | TRBJ2-1
CASYGRNSGNTIYF | TGTGCCAGCTATGGGCGGAACTCTGGAAACACCATATATTTT | few | TRBV7-2 | . | TRBJ1-3
CASRGKGPEYGYTF | TGTGCCAGTAGAGGCAAGGGGCCCGAATATGGCTACACCTTC | . | TRBV19 | . | TRBJ1-2
CSVEDSTVVEAFF | TGCAGCGTTGAAGATTCGACAGTGGTTGAAGCTTTCTTT | . | TRBV29-1 | . | TRBJ1-1
CASSRGGDRGNEQFF | TGTGCCAGCAGCCGCGGGGGTGACAGGGGGAATGAGCAGTTCTTC | few | TRBV11-2 | TRBD1 | TRBJ2-1
CASSIDGTTNYGYTF | TGTGCCAGTAGTATAGATGGGACAACTAACTATGGCTACACCTTC | . | TRBV19 | . | TRBJ1-2
CASAPTVFYGYTF | TGTGCCAGCGCCCCGACTGTTTTCTATGGCTACACCTTC | few | TRBV27 | . | TRBJ1-2
CASSILPSGRINEQFF | TGTGCCAGTAGTATCCTTCCTAGCGGGAGGATCAATGAGCAGTTCTTC | few | TRBV19 | TRBD2 | TRBJ2-1
CASSLVFGLQFF | TGTGCCAGCAGCTTAGTATTCGGGTTACAGTTCTTC | . | TRBV7-9 | . | TRBJ2-1
CSAREGTTYEQYF | TGCAGTGCTAGAGAAGGTACCACCTACGAGCAGTACTTC | . | TRBV20-1 | . | TRBJ2-7
CASSPNGGQPQHF | TGTGCCAGCAGCCCGAACGGGGGACAGCCCCAGCATTTT | . | TRBV6-5 | . | TRBJ1-5
CASSPPRRGSSADTQYF | TGTGCCAGCTCACCACCCAGGAGGGGGAGCTCCGCAGATACGCAGTATTTT | . | TRBV18 | . | TRBJ2-3
CASSLSYMNTEAFF | TGTGCCAGCAGCTTATCCTATATGAACACTGAAGCTTTCTTT | few | TRBV5-6 | . | TRBJ1-1
CASSQRSDSYSYF | TGTGCCAGCAGCCAAAGGTCGGACAGCTATTCGTACTTC | few | TRBV14 | . | TRBJ2-7
CSARDRRGNQPQHF | TGCAGTGCTAGAGATCGGCGGGGTAATCAGCCCCAGCATTTT | many | TRBV20-1 | . | TRBJ1-5
CASISPGGHSGIYEQYF | TGTGCCAGCATTTCCCCCGGCGGCCATAGCGGGATTTACGAGCAGTACTTC | . | TRBV28 | TRBD2 | TRBJ2-7
CAISQVAEGPDTQYF | TGTGCCATCAGCCAGGTGGCAGAAGGCCCAGATACGCAGTATTTT | . | TRBV10-3 | . | TRBJ2-3
CASSLAGGYSNQPQHF | TGTGCCAGCAGCTTAGCCGGGGGCTATAGCAATCAGCCCCAGCATTTT | few | TRBV7-8 | . | TRBJ1-5
CAILQGRTEAFF | TGTGCCATCTTACAGGGGCGCACTGAAGCTTTCTTT | few | TRBV2 | TRBD1 | TRBJ1-1
CASSYIGGGYGYTF | TGTGCCAGCAGTTACATCGGGGGGGGCTATGGCTACACCTTC | . | TRBV6-6 | . | TRBJ1-2
CASSSARGGLLNTEAFF | TGTGCCAGCAGCTCAGCGCGGGGGGGACTTTTGAACACTGAAGCTTTCTTT | few | TRBV7-9 | . | TRBJ1-1
CASRPRDSPGNTIYF | TGTGCCAGCCGCCCGAGGGACAGTCCTGGAAACACCATATATTTT | . | TRBV7-9 | TRBD1 | TRBJ1-3
CASSSILQGGRAVVDEQFF | TGTGCCAGCAGTTCTATCCTTCAGGGTGGGAGGGCCGTCGTAGATGAGCAGTTCTTC | few | TRBV12-3/TRBV12-4 | TRBD2 | TRBJ2-1
CASSTGTDSNQPQHF | TGCGCCAGCAGCACCGGGACAGATAGCAATCAGCCCCAGCATTTT | . | TRBV5-1 | TRBD1 | TRBJ1-5
CASSYEAVTGELFF | TGTGCCAGCAGTTACGAAGCGGTTACCGGGGAGCTGTTTTTT | few | TRBV6-2/TRBV6-3 | . | TRBJ2-2
CASKQGQGFGDTQYF | TGTGCCAGTAAGCAGGGACAAGGGTTCGGTGATACGCAGTATTTT | . | TRBV19 | . | TRBJ2-3
CATSRDWTGGGYTF | TGTGCCACCAGCAGAGATTGGACAGGTGGCGGCTACACCTTC | . | TRBV15 | TRBD1 | TRBJ1-2
CASSLGGGGAFF | TGTGCCAGCAGCTTGGGTGGTGGTGGAGCTTTCTTT | . | TRBV11-2 | . | TRBJ1-1
CASRQGPNTEAFF | TGCGCCAGCAGACAGGGACCGAACACTGAAGCTTTCTTT | . | TRBV10-1 | . | TRBJ1-1
CASSLNSQDYEQYF | TGCGCCAGCAGCTTGAACAGTCAGGATTACGAGCAGTACTTC | few | TRBV5-1 | . | TRBJ2-7